This T cell receptor (beta chain) was obtained from a study of regulatory T cells in long-lasting Graves disease. From germline, CDR1 is MNHEY and CDR2 SVGEGT. V lost 5 bases to trimming and J lost 2 bases; unmatched junction nucleotides: 7. The CDR3 has 15 residues. Time point of the sample: persistent/refractory GD, antithyroid drugs over 5 years with positive TRAb. The TCR library was made from RNA extracted from PBMCs. Arm-PCR of CDR3 regions and iRepertoire HTBI primers were used to build TCR beta libraries. In TCRdb, the multiplex PCR reads were re-called with MiXCR into one record per CDR3 protein. The sample lists about 470,000 distinct CDR3 sequences; around a fifth were seen once.

This sample comprised peripheral blood mononuclear cells (PBMCs), obtained when the disease was refractory, from a patient treated with antithyroid drugs. The clonotype was recovered from a female donor with Graves disease. The V and J genes are TRBV6-2 or TRBV6-3 and TRBJ2-7; TRBD1 aligns across 9 bases. The CDR3 sequence is CASSELNRGPYEQYF. The CDR3 nucleotides read TGTGCCAGCAGTGAACTGAACAGGGGGCCCTACGAGCAGTACTTC.